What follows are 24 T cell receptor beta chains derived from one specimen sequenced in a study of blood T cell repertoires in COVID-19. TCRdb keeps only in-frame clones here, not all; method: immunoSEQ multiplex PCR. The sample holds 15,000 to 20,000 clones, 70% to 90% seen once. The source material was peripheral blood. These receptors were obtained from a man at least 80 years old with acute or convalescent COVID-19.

CDR3 sequence reads: CASSQFRANYGYTF. The CDR3 coding sequence is TGCGCCAGCAGCCAGTTTAGAGCTAACTATGGCTACACCTTC. The rearrangement uses TRBV4-3 and TRBJ1-2, with D hard to call. Trimming left V 3 bases short and J 0 bases short, with 8 bases between. This CDR3 is built from 14 residues. Germline V lookup: CDR1 LGHNA, CDR2 YSLEER.

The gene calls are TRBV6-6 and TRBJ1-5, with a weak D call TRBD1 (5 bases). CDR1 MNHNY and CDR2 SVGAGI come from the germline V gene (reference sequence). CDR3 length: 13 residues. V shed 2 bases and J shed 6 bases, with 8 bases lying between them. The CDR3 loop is CASSYGGGQPQHF. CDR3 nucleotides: TGTGCCAGCAGTTACGGGGGGGGTCAGCCCCAGCATTTT.

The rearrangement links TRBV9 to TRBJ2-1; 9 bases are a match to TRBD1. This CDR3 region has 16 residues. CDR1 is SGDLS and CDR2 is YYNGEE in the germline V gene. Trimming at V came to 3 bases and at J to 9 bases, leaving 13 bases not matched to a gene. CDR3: CASSAPGQGYNGEQFF. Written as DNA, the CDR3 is TGTGCCAGCAGCGCACCGGGACAGGGCTACAATGGTGAGCAGTTCTTC.

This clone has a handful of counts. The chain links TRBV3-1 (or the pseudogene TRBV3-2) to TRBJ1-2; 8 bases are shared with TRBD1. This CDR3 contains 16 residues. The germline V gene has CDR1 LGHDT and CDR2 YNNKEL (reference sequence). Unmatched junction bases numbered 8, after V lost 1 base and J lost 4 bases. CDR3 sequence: CASSQGDRGLRYGYTF. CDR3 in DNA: TGTGCCAGCAGCCAAGGTGACAGGGGTCTGCGCTATGGCTACACCTTC.

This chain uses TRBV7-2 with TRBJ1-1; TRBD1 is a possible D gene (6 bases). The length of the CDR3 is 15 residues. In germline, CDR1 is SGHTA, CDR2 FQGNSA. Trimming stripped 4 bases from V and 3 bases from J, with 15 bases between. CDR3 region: CASSWEGGLDTEAFF. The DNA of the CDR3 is TGTGCCAGCAGCTGGGAAGGGGGTTTGGACACTGAAGCTTTCTTT. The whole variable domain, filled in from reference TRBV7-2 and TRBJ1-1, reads GAGVSQSPSNKVTEKGKDVELRCDPISGHTALYWYRQSLGQGLEFLIYFQGNSAPDKSGLPSDRFSAERTGGSVSTLTIQRTQQEDSAVYLCASSWEGGLDTEAFFGQGTRLTVV.

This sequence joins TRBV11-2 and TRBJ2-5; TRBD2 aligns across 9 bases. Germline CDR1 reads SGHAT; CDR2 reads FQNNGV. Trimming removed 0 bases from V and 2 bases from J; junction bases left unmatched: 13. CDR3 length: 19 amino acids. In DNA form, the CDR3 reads TGTGCCAGCAGCTTAGATGGTATCCGCGGGCGGGGGGGACAAGAGACCCAGTACTTC. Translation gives CASSLDGIRGRGGQETQYF.

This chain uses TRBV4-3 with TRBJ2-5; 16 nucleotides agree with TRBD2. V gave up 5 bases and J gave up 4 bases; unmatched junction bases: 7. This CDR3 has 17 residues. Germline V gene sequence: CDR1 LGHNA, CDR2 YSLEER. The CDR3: CASSSGTSGGAVETQYF. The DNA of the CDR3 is TGCGCCAGCAGCTCCGGGACTAGCGGGGGGGCGGTAGAGACCCAGTACTTC.

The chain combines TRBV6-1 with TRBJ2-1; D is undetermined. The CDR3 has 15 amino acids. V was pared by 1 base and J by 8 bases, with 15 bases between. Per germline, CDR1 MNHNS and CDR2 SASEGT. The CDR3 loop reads CASSEVGNPSDEQFF. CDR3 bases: TGTGCCAGCAGTGAAGTGGGTAACCCGAGCGATGAGCAGTTCTTC.

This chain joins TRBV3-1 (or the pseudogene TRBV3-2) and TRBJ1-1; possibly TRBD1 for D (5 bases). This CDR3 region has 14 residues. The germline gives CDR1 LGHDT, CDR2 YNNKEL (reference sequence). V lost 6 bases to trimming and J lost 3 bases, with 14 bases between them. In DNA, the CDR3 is TGTGCCAGCAGTCGAACCGGGACTTACACTGAAGCTTTCTTT. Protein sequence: CASSRTGTYTEAFF.

CDR3: CASSQGQGAYEQYF. CDR3 nucleotides: TGTGCCAGCTCACAGGGACAGGGGGCCTACGAGCAGTACTTC. The chain links TRBV18 to TRBJ2-7; 11 bases match TRBD1. Germline V gene sequence: CDR1 KGHSH, CDR2 LQKENI. The CDR3 runs 14 residues. V was pared by 4 bases and J by 2 bases, with 1 base of the junction left unmatched.

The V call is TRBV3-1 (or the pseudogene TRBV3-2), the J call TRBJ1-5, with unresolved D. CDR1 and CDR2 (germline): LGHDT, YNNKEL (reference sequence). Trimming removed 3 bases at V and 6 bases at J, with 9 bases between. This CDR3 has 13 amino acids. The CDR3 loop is CASSQGRSQPQHF. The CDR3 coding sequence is TGTGCCAGCAGCCAGGGCAGGTCTCAGCCCCAGCATTTT.

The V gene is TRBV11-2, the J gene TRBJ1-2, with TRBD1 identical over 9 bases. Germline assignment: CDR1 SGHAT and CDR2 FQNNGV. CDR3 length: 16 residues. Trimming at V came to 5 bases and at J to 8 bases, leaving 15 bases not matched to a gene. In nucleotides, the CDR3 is TGTGCCAGCAGCCTGGACTTCGCCGGGACAGGGCAAGGCTACACCTTC. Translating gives CASSLDFAGTGQGYTF.

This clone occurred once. CDR3 DNA sequence: TGTGCCAGCAGAGTGGCCCTCAATCCTCCCTACGAGCAGTACTTC. This sequence encodes CASRVALNPPYEQYF. The genes are TRBV2 and TRBJ2-7; D unresolved. Trimming stripped 6 bases from V and 2 bases from J, with 17 bases between. The germline V gene has CDR1 SNHLY and CDR2 FYNNEI. The CDR3 has 15 amino acids.

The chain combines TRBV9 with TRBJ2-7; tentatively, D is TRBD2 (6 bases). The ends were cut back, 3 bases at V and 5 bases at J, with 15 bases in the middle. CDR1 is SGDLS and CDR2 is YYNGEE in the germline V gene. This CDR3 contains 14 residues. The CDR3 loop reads CASSAVGGTHEQYF. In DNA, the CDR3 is TGTGCCAGCAGCGCTGTTGGGGGGACCCACGAGCAGTACTTC.

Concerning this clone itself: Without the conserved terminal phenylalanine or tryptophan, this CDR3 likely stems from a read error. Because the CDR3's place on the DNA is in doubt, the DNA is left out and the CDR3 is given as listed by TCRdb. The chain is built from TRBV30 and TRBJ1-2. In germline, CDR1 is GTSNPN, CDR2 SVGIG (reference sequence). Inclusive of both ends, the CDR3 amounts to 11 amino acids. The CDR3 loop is CAWSTTRVVRI.

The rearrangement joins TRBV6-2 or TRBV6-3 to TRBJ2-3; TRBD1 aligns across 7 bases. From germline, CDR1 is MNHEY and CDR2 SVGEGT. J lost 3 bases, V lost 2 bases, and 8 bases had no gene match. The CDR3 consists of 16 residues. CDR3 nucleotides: TGTGCCAGCAGTTACAGGACAGGTCTGGGGACAGATACGCAGTATTTT. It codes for CASSYRTGLGTDTQYF.

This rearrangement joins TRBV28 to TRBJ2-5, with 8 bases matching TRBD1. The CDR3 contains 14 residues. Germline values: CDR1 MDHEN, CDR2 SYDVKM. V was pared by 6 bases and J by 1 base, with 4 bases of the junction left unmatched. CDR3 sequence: CASRGQVIQETQYF. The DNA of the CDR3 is TGTGCCAGCAGGGGACAGGTGATCCAAGAGACCCAGTACTTC.

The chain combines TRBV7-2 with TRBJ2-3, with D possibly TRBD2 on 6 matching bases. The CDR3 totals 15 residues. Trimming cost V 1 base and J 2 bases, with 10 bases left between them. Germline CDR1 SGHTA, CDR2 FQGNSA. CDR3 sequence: CASSLGDSSTDTQYF. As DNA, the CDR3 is TGTGCCAGCAGCTTAGGGGACTCTTCCACAGATACGCAGTATTTT.

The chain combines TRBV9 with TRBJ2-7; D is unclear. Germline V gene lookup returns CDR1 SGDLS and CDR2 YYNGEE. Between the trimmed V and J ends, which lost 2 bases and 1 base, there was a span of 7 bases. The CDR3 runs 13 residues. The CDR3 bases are TGTGCCAGCAGCGTCGGCGGTTCCTACGAGCAGTACTTC. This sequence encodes CASSVGGSYEQYF.

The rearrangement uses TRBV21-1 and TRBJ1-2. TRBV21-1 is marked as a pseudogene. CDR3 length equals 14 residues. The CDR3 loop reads CASSKADRRYGYTF. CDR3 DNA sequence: TGTGCCAGCAGCAAGGCCGATAGGAGGTATGGCTACACCTTC.

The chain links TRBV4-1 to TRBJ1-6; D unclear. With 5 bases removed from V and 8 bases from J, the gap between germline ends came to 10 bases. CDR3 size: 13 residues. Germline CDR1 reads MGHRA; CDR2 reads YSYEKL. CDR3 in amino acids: CASSEADYSPLHF. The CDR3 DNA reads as TGCGCCAGCAGCGAGGCGGACTATTCACCCCTCCACTTT.

CDR3 sequence reads: CASTRGDGSGTGELFF. CDR3 in DNA: TGTGCCAGCACCCGCGGGGACGGGAGTGGGACCGGGGAGCTGTTTTTT. The J gene is TRBJ2-2, the V gene TRBV4-2; possibly TRBD2 for D (6 bases). This CDR3 region has 16 residues. Germline V gives CDR1 LGHNA, CDR2 YNFKEQ. The V gene lost 7 bases and the J gene lost 5 bases, with 20 bases spanning the gap.

CDR3 sequence: CASSLAPGTASYEQYF. As DNA, the CDR3 is TGTGCCAGCAGCTTGGCCCCAGGGACAGCCTCCTACGAGCAGTACTTC. The rearrangement links TRBV5-4 to TRBJ2-7, with 7 bases matching TRBD1. With 0 bases clipped from V and 0 bases from J, the junction kept 6 bases outside the gene matches. Germline CDR1 and CDR2: SGHNT and YYREEE (reference sequence). The CDR3 length is 16 residues.

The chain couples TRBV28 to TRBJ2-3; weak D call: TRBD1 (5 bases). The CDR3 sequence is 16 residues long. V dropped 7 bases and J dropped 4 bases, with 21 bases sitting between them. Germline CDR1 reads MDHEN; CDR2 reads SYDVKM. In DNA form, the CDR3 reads TGTGCCAGCACTCCCGGTGTCACAGGCTATCCAGATACGCAGTATTTT. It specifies CASTPGVTGYPDTQYF.